This TCR beta chain came from a study of blood T cell repertoires in COVID-19. Looking at the study overall: From the United States, Italy and Spain came samples of acute and convalescent COVID-19. Nucleic acid was either cDNA or gDNA, and it came from T cells, B-cell-depleted T cells, or PBMCs.

This CDR3 has 14 residues. V lost 1 base, J lost 5 bases, and 4 bases stayed unmatched. Germline lookup yields CDR1 LGHDT and CDR2 YNNKEL (reference sequence). Under the authors' procedure: Researchers report that nucleated cell counts were estimated from reference gene primer amplification. Sequencing used immunoSEQ multiplex PCR; TCRdb keeps in-frame clones, though not all of them. For V, J and clone size, that table is used; D and trimming come from the DNA. Of around 140,000 clones in the sample, around 90% were seen once. This sequence was found in a man aged 70-80 years with acute or convalescent COVID-19. The genes are TRBV3-1 (or the pseudogene TRBV3-2) and TRBJ2-5, with TRBD2 matching 7 bases. Sequencing was performed on peripheral blood. The CDR3 sequence: CASSQVGRGETQYF. For the CDR3, the DNA is TGTGCCAGCAGCCAAGTGGGGCGGGGGGAGACCCAGTACTTC.